A single sample gave rise to the 10 T cell receptor beta chains below, sequenced in a study of cytomegalovirus exposure and HLA in healthy donors. PCR primers comprised 60 Vbeta and 13 Jbeta primers. TCRdb keeps only in-frame clones here, not all; method: immunoSEQ multiplex PCR. The sample consists of about 150,000 clones, 80% of them appearing once. Specimen: PBMCs. The receptors were sampled from a woman in her thirties or forties in good health and CMV-seropositive.

V is TRBV18 and J is TRBJ1-5, with D maybe TRBD1 (6 bases). Looked up from germline, CDR1 is KGHSH and CDR2 is LQKENI. Trimming took 1 base from V and 6 from J, leaving 16 bases between them. The CDR3 totals 16 residues. CDR3 bases: TGTGCCAGCTCACCACGGCCAGGGGAATTTGGTCAGCCCCAGCATTTT. It encodes CASSPRPGEFGQPQHF.

The chain has TRBV5-1 and TRBJ1-2; weak D call: TRBD1 (5 bases). The CDR3 covers 14 residues. In germline, CDR1 is SGHRS, CDR2 YFSETQ. Trimming took off 4 bases at V and 1 base at J, with 11 bases between the two ends. CDR3 region: CASSDLGGNYGYTF. The CDR3 DNA sequence: TGCGCCAGCAGCGATCTCGGGGGTAACTATGGCTACACCTTC.

V usage is TRBV7-2 and J usage is TRBJ2-7; D might be TRBD2 (6 bases). The germline gives CDR1 SGHTA, CDR2 FQGNSA. The length of the CDR3 is 13 residues. The V end lost 0 bases, the J end lost 13 bases, and 16 bases lay between the germline ends. DNA for the CDR3: TGTGCCAGCAGCTTAGCGTTTGGAGGGACCCATTACTTC. Protein product: CASSLAFGGTHYF.

This chain uses TRBV9 with TRBJ2-7; TRBD2 agrees at 13 bases. CDR1 is SGDLS and CDR2 is YYNGEE in the germline V gene. V lost 0 bases, J lost 7 bases, and 1 base stayed unmatched. The CDR3 is 14 amino acids. The CDR3 DNA reads TGTGCCAGCAGCGTAGGGACTAGCGGGAGTGAGCAGTACTTC. Protein product: CASSVGTSGSEQYF. The full variable domain, with the rest looked up from reference TRBV9 and TRBJ2-7, is DSGVTQTPKHLITATGQRVTLRCSPRSGDLSVYWYQQSLDQGLQFLIQYYNGEERAKGNILERFSAQQFPDLHSELNLSSLELGDSALYFCASSVGTSGSEQYFGPGTRLTVT.

The gene calls are TRBV11-2 and TRBJ2-6; tentative D call: TRBD2 (5 bases). Germline values: CDR1 SGHAT, CDR2 FQNNGV. The ends were cut back, 1 base at V and 1 base at J, with 8 bases in the middle. This CDR3 has 16 residues. CDR3 DNA: TGTGCCAGCAGCTTAGCTAGCATATCTGGGGCCAACGTCCTGACTTTC. This codes for CASSLASISGANVLTF.

The chain carries TRBV6-5 and TRBJ2-2; 12 bases are a match to TRBD1. V dropped 8 bases and J dropped 9; count of bases not matched to a gene: 4. Per the germline V gene, CDR1 is MNHEY and CDR2 is SVGAGI. This CDR3 contains 13 residues. The CDR3 region has the DNA TGTGCCAGCGTGGGACAGGGGGCTCGGGAGCTGTTTTTT. It is translated as CASVGQGARELFF.

The CDR3 region has the DNA TGTGCCAGCAGCGTACGACAGGGGGACAGGGAGACCCAGTACTTC. Protein sequence: CASSVRQGDRETQYF. J is TRBJ2-5 and V is TRBV9; 9 bases fit TRBD1. Germline assignment: CDR1 SGDLS and CDR2 YYNGEE. This CDR3 spans 15 amino acids. The J segment lost 5 bases and the V segment lost 1 base, leaving 6 bases of the junction unmatched.

V usage is TRBV28 and J usage is TRBJ2-3, with unresolved D. The V gene's germline CDR1 is MDHEN and CDR2 SYDVKM. Trimming took off 2 bases at V and 1 base at J, with 7 bases between the two ends. The CDR3 extends over 14 amino acids. CDR3 bases: TGTGCCAGCAGTTTAAACTACCGCACAGATACGCAGTATTTT. It specifies CASSLNYRTDTQYF.

The genes are TRBV5-1 and TRBJ2-3, with D perhaps matching TRBD1 (5 bases). Deletions cut 2 bases from V and 3 bases from J, with 7 bases between. This CDR3 has 13 residues. CDR1 and CDR2 from the germline V gene are SGHRS and YFSETQ. The CDR3 DNA reads as TGCGCCAGCAGCTTCCCAGGGACAGATACGCAGTATTTT. It translates to CASSFPGTDTQYF. The whole variable domain, filled in from reference TRBV5-1 and TRBJ2-3, reads KAGVTQTPRYLIKTRGQQVTLSCSPISGHRSVSWYQQTPGQGLQFLFEYFSETQRNKGNFPGRFSGRQFSNSRSEMNVSTLELGDSALYLCASSFPGTDTQYFGPGTRLTVL.

V and J are TRBV10-3 and TRBJ2-5; 7 bases line up with TRBD2. V lost 6 bases to trimming and J lost 2 bases; unmatched junction nucleotides: 3. Germline loops: CDR1 ENHRY, CDR2 SYGVKD. CDR3 length equals 13 residues. This CDR3 is CAIRTSEQETQYF. The CDR3 nucleotides are TGTGCCATCAGAACTAGCGAGCAAGAGACCCAGTACTTC.